This TCR beta chain was identified during a study of beta chain features in type 1 diabetes. V lost 3 bases and J 2 bases, leaving 11 bases between the germline ends. Germline V lookup: CDR1 MGHRA, CDR2 YSYEKL. This CDR3 contains 16 residues. Cell sorting via CD45RO/CCR7/CD25/CD127/CD95/CD27 was performed to obtain CD4+ naive, central memory, regulatory and stem cell-like memory cells. Study-level points and caveats: Naive, central memory and regulatory TCRB repertoires appeared more similar among patients than healthy donors. Across all four CD4+ subsets, people with type 1 diabetes showed modestly shorter TCRB CDR3s.

cDNA synthesis used the whole RNA isolate, giving expressed TCRB sequences. Several million reads per sample on average were obtained from naive, central memory and regulatory T cell samples. Profiling relied on immunoSEQ multiplex PCR, and the TCRdb table lists in-frame clones only, not all of them. The table records a few hundred thousand clones, around 20% of them present only once. This clone was found a few times. Antigen unknown. Sample: naive CD4+ T cells from blood. The chain combines TRBV4-1 with TRBJ2-6; D may be TRBD1 (5 bases). The sequence was collected from a woman between 18 and 30 years old in good health. The CDR3 here is CASSQTGRAGANVLTF. Written as DNA, the CDR3 is TGCGCCAGCAGCCAGACCGGCAGGGCTGGGGCCAACGTCCTGACTTTC.